These 16 T cell receptor beta chains share one sample of origin, sequenced in a study of PD-1 blockade in classical Hodgkin lymphoma. Profiling relied on immunoSEQ multiplex PCR, and the TCRdb table lists in-frame clones only, not all of them. Here the sample spans over 85,000 clones, roughly nine tenths being singletons. The time point is: cycle 4 day 1 (C4D1), after six to seven weeks of nivolumab. Autologous stem cell transplantation was followed by relapse in every patient, and brentuximab vedotin exposure varied. Material: peripheral blood mononuclear cells (PBMCs), obtained before the fourth cycle of nivolumab. Receptors were obtained from a human donor with classical Hodgkin lymphoma.

The V and J genes are TRBV7-9 and TRBJ2-7, with D perhaps matching TRBD1 (7 bases). Germline V gene data show CDR1 as SEHNR and CDR2 as FQNEAQ (reference sequence). The CDR3 sequence is 17 residues long. V lost 0 bases and J 3 bases, leaving 18 bases between the germline ends. The CDR3 is CASSLAWTFRGDYEQYF. The CDR3 DNA reads as TGTGCCAGCAGCTTAGCTTGGACGTTCAGGGGGGACTACGAGCAGTACTTC.

The sample holds one count of this clone. V usage is TRBV14 and J usage is TRBJ1-1, with 7 positions matching TRBD1. The V gene end was trimmed by 2 bases and the J gene end by 2 bases; junction bases not matched to a gene: 5. Germline-derived CDR1 and CDR2 are SGHDN and FVKESK. The CDR3 is 15 amino acids. The CDR3 protein is CASSQTDRANTEAFF. The CDR3 coding sequence is TGTGCCAGCAGCCAAACAGACAGGGCAAACACTGAAGCTTTCTTT. The variable domain in full, completed from reference TRBV14 and TRBJ1-1, reads EAGVTQFPSHSVIEKGQTVTLRCDPISGHDNLYWYRRVMGKEIKFLLHFVKESKQDESGMPNNRFLAERTGGTYSTLKVQPAELEDSGVYFCASSQTDRANTEAFFGQGTRLTVV.

This clone turned up a few times. This sequence joins TRBV29-1 and TRBJ1-1; maybe TRBD1 (5 bases). The CDR3 spans 15 residues. Looked up from germline, CDR1 is SQVTM and CDR2 is ANQGSEA. Trimming removed 4 bases at V and 4 bases at J, with 19 bases between. The CDR3 reads CSVGAGINGPTEAFF. In nucleotides, the CDR3 is TGCAGCGTTGGTGCAGGGATCAACGGGCCCACTGAAGCTTTCTTT.

This chain connects TRBV30 to TRBJ2-2; TRBD1 might be the D (6 bases). V was cut by 1 base and J by 2 bases, with 11 bases left in between. The CDR3 contains 15 residues. The germline gives CDR1 GTSNPN, CDR2 SVGIG (reference sequence). CDR3 residues: CAWSAWTENTGELFF. CDR3 sequence (DNA): TGTGCCTGGAGTGCTTGGACAGAAAACACCGGGGAGCTGTTTTTT.

The J gene is TRBJ1-1, the V gene TRBV2; 7 bases map to TRBD1. CDR1 and CDR2 from the germline V gene are SNHLY and FYNNEI. The CDR3 is 13 residues long. The trim removed 6 bases at V and 1 base at J, leaving 2 bases unmatched. The CDR3 nucleotides read TGTGCCAGCAGAGGACAGGAGAACACTGAAGCTTTCTTT. Translated: CASRGQENTEAFF.

This clone was found once. The chain carries TRBV9 and TRBJ1-2, with D tentatively TRBD1 (5 bases). The CDR3 spans 13 residues. In germline, CDR1 is SGDLS, CDR2 YYNGEE. With 0 bases removed from V and 4 bases from J, the gap between germline ends came to 7 bases. In DNA form, the CDR3 reads TGTGCCAGCAGCGTAGACGGGGGCTATGGCTACACCTTC. The encoded protein is CASSVDGGYGYTF.

The count of this clone is one. The chain joins TRBV10-3 to TRBJ1-3, with D possibly matching TRBD1 (6 bases). In germline, CDR1 is ENHRY, CDR2 SYGVKD. The ends were cut back, 4 bases at V and 4 bases at J, with 23 bases in the middle. This CDR3 is 18 amino acids long. The CDR3 bases are TGTGCCATCAGTGGTAACGTTGAGGGGGGGCAGGTCGGAAACACCATATATTTT. Protein sequence: CAISGNVEGGQVGNTIYF.

This clone was observed once. V and J are TRBV6-7 and TRBJ2-5; a possible D gene is TRBD2 (7 bases). TRBV6-7 is treated as an ORF (open reading frame) with a function not yet certain. With 2 bases removed from V and 1 base from J, the gap between germline ends came to 26 bases. CDR3 length: 20 amino acids. The CDR3 coding sequence is TGTGCCAGCAGTTACCCGACTATGGGGGGGCAGGGCGCTCCCCAAGAGACCCAGTACTTC. It is translated as CASSYPTMGGQGAPQETQYF.

V and J are TRBV18 and TRBJ1-2; D call uncertain. Per germline, CDR1 KGHSH and CDR2 LQKENI. The CDR3 runs 14 residues. Trimming pared 2 bases from V and 4 bases from J, leaving 11 bases between. The DNA of the CDR3 is TGTGCCAGCTCACCATCCGGGGAGGGCTATGGCTACACCTTC. Its translation: CASSPSGEGYGYTF. The whole variable domain, remainder taken from reference TRBV18 and TRBJ1-2, is NAGVMQNPRHLVRRRGQEARLRCSPMKGHSHVYWYRQLPEEGLKFMVYLQKENIIDESGMPKERFSAEFPKEGPSILRIQQVVRGDSAAYFCASSPSGEGYGYTFGSGTRLTVV.

With respect to this clone: One end of the junction fails to match germline, which may point to a read error. The V call is TRBV5-1, the J call TRBJ2-7; a possible D gene is TRBD2 (6 bases). This CDR3 is 13 amino acids long. Germline V gene data show CDR1 as SGHRS and CDR2 as YFSETQ. CDR3 in amino acids: CASSTGGSREQYF. CDR3 coding DNA: TGTGCCAGCAGCACCGGGGGAAGCCGAGAGCAGTACTTC.

The V and J genes are TRBV7-9 and TRBJ2-7; D is possibly TRBD1 (6 bases). Trimming left V 2 bases short and J 2 bases short, with 19 bases between. This CDR3 region has 17 residues. Germline CDR1 SEHNR, CDR2 FQNEAQ (reference sequence). The CDR3 here is CASSLRSDRPITYEQYF. CDR3 in DNA: TGTGCCAGCAGCTTACGATCAGACAGGCCCATAACCTACGAGCAGTACTTC.

The chain joins TRBV25-1 to TRBJ2-2; 7 bases line up with TRBD2. CDR1 is MGHDK, CDR2 SYGVNS, per germline. CDR3 length equals 15 residues. Trimming cost V 6 bases and J 6 bases; bases outside gene matches: 10. The CDR3 is CASRDAGENSGELFF. CDR3 bases: TGTGCCAGCAGGGACGCGGGGGAAAATTCCGGGGAGCTGTTTTTT.

V gene TRBV15 combines with J gene TRBJ1-1; D remains ambiguous. The CDR3 spans 14 residues. Germline lookup yields CDR1 LNHNV and CDR2 YYDKDF (reference sequence). Trimming pared 5 bases from V and 5 bases from J, leaving 15 bases between. CDR3 protein: CATSRRPWETEAFF. CDR3 in DNA: TGTGCCACCAGCCGCCGGCCCTGGGAGACTGAAGCTTTCTTT. Filled out from reference TRBV15 and TRBJ1-1, the complete variable domain reads DAMVIQNPRYQVTQFGKPVTLSCSQTLNHNVMYWYQQKSSQAPKLLFHYYDKDFNNEADTPDNFQSRRPNTSFCFLDIRSPGLGDTAMYLCATSRRPWETEAFFGQGTRLTVV.

The CDR3 loop reads CASSDWLAADTQYF. CDR3 sequence (DNA): TGTGCCAGCAGTGACTGGCTAGCCGCAGATACGCAGTATTTT. This chain links TRBV2 with TRBJ2-3; TRBD2 might be the D (5 bases). CDR1 and CDR2 from the germline V gene are SNHLY and FYNNEI. V was clipped by 3 bases and J by 4 bases, with 11 bases between them. The CDR3 is 14 residues long.

This chain uses TRBV11-3 with TRBJ2-4; D is perhaps TRBD2 (5 bases). Deletions cut 1 base from V and 4 bases from J, with 11 bases between. The CDR3 totals 15 residues. Germline values: CDR1 SGHNT, CDR2 YENEEA. The CDR3 DNA is TGTGCCAGCAGCTTAGGGCCTACGGGGAAAAACATTCAGTACTTC. Translation: CASSLGPTGKNIQYF.

This clone has only a few counts. The V gene is TRBV28, the J gene TRBJ2-7; 7 bases align to TRBD1. CDR3 length equals 15 residues. CDR1 and CDR2 (germline): MDHEN, SYDVKM. Trimming at V came to 5 bases and at J to 0 bases, leaving 7 bases not matched to a gene. This CDR3 is CASSTAGTASYEQYF. Here the CDR3 DNA reads TGTGCCAGCAGTACCGCCGGGACAGCCTCCTACGAGCAGTACTTC.